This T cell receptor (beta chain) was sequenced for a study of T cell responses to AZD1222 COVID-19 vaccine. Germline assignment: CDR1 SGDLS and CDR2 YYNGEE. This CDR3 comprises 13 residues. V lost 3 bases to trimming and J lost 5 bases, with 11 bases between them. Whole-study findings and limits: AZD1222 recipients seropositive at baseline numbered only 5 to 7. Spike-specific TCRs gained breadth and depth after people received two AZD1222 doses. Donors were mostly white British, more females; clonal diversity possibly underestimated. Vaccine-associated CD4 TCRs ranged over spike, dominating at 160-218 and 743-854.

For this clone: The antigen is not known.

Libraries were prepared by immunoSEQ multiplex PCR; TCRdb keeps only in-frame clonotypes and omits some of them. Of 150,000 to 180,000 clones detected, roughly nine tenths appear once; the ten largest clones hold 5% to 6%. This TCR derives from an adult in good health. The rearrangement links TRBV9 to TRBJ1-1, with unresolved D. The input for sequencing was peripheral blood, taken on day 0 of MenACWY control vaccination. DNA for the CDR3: TGTGCCAGCAGCGCGCCGGGCCGGACTGAAGCTTTCTTT. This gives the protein CASSAPGRTEAFF.